This TCR beta chain was identified during a study of vaccination and CD4 T cells after COVID-19. Overall study: According to the study, participants were given two doses of BNT162b2 or mRNA-1273 vaccine. Study outcomes and limitations: For SARS-CoV-2-reactive clonotypes, the median went from about 22 to 38, a nonsignificant increase.

In its sample, this clonotype was seen a few times. Antigen specificity is unknown. With V trimmed by 4 bases and J by 3 bases, 9 bases remained unmatched. Germline loops: CDR1 SGDLS, CDR2 YYNGEE. CDR3 length: 16 residues. Scientists ran DNA taken from cultured CD4+ T cells through the Oncomine TCR Beta short-read assay for sequencing. TCRdb reprocessed the PCR reads with MiXCR, giving one entry per CDR3 protein. The sample consists of roughly 15,000 distinct CDR3 sequences, 28% of them appearing once. Treatment meaning: roughly 11-day PBMC culture with coronavirus spike peptide pools or control peptides (ViraFEST assay).

The source of this sequence is a human donor with COVID-19. What was sequenced was cultured CD4+ T cells from blood. The chain couples TRBV9 to TRBJ1-2; 10 positions match TRBD1. CDR3 sequence: CASSRGGTGDDYGYTF. CDR3 in DNA: TGTGCCAGCAGCAGGGGAGGGACAGGGGACGACTATGGCTACACCTTC.